Detailed here is one T cell receptor (beta chain). This may be a read error: a much more frequent sequence differs by one nucleotide. This specimen belongs to a study of identical twins. Deletions cut 3 bases from V and 0 bases from J, with 10 bases between. This CDR3 is 14 amino acids long. The germline CDR1 and CDR2 sequences are SQVTM and ANQGSEA. A universal primer site came from template switching; cDNA carried unique molecular identifiers. Each CDR3 protein gets one entry after TCRdb re-called the 5' RACE reads with MiXCR. The sample carries 650,000 to 800,000 distinct CDR3 sequences, over 8.5% recorded once. The same specimen was also included in a second study, on yellow fever vaccine responses in identical twins.

The chain combines TRBV29-1 with TRBJ2-3, with D perhaps matching TRBD1 (5 bases). The receptor comes from a woman younger than 30 in good health. What was sequenced was PBMCs. CDR3 loop: CSVETAASTDTQYF. CDR3 DNA: TGCAGCGTTGAGACAGCTGCTAGCACAGATACGCAGTATTTT.